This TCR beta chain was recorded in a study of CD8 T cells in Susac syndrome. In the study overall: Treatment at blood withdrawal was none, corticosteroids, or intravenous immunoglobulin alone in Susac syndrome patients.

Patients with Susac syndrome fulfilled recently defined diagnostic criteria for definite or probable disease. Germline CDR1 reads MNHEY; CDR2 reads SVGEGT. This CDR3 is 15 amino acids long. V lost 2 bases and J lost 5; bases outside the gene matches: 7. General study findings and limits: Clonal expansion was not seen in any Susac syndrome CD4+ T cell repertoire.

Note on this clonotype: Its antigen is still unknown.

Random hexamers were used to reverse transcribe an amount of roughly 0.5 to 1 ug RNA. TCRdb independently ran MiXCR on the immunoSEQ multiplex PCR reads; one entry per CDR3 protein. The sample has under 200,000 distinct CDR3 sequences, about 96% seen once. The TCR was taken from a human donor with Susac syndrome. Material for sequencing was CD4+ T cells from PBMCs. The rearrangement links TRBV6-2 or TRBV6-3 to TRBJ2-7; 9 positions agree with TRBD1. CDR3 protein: CASSYPGQGVNEQYV. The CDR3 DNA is TGTGCCAGCAGTTACCCGGGACAGGGAGTCAACGAGCAGTACGTC.